This T cell receptor (beta chain) was observed in a study of shared clonotypes between healthy human individuals. Study-level background: Two women and three men aged 18 to 49 served as donors. Study-wide results and caveats: Represented genetic and exposure-history diversity was restricted by having few donors. Among donors, sharing of clonotypes was expected to be affected by sequencing depth.

V lost 7 bases, J lost 6 bases, and 21 bases lay in between. The V gene's germline CDR1 is MNHEY and CDR2 SMNVEV (reference sequence). The CDR3 covers 16 residues. About this clone: Antigen: not known.

Repertoires were generated with immunoSEQ multiplex PCR, while TCRdb's copy carries only in-frame clones and drops some. The sample holds 2 million to 2.5 million clones, over 85% seen once. The source of this sequence is a young man in good health. Some clones in this sample may be carry-over from other donors' samples. The specimen was naive CD4+ T cells from PBMCs. Subset of the sample: CD45RA+ positively selected. The chain couples TRBV27 to TRBJ2-2; perhaps TRBD2 as D (7 bases). CDR3 bases: TGTGCCAGCACAACGCCGGGGGGCTCGATCGCCGGGGAGCTGTTTTTT. Amino acids: CASTTPGGSIAGELFF.